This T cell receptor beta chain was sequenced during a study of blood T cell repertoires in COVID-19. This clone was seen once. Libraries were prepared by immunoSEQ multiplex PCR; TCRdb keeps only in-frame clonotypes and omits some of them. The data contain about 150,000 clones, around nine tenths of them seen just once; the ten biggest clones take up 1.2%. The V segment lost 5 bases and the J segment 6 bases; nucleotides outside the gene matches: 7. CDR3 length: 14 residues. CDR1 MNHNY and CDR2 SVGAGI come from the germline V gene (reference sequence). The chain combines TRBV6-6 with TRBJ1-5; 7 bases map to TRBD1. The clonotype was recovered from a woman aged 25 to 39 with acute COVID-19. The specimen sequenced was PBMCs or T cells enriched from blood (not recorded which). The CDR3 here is CASSPYQGGQPQHF. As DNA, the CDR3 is TGTGCCAGCAGTCCCTACCAGGGGGGTCAGCCCCAGCATTTT.